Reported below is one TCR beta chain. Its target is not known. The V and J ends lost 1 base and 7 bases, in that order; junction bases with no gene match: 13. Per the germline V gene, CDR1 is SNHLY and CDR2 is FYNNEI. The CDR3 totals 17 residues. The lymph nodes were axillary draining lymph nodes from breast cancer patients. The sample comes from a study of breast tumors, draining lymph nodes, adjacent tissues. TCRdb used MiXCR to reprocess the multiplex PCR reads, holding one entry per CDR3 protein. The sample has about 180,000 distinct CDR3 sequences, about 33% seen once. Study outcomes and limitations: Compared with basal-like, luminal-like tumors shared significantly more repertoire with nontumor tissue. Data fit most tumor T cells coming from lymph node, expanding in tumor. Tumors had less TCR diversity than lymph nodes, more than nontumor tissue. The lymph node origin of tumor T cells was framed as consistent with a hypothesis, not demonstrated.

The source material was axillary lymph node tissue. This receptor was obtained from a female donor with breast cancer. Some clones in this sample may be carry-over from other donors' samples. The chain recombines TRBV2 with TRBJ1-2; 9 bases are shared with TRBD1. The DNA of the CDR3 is TGTGCCAGCAGTGAAGTGGCAACGTACAGGGGGCGAAGTGGCTACACCTTC. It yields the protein CASSEVATYRGRSGYTF.